This section outlines one T cell receptor (beta chain) sequence together with its context. This record comes from a study of blood T cell repertoires in COVID-19. The CDR3 extends over 15 amino acids. Germline CDR1 SGHTA, CDR2 FQGNSA. Trimming removed 3 bases at V and 2 bases at J, with 13 bases between. This table comes from immunoSEQ multiplex PCR, and its TCRdb copy is limited to in-frame clones, with some not included. This sample has nearly 350,000 clones, with about 89% found just once. This rearrangement joins TRBV7-2 to TRBJ2-5; a weak D match, TRBD1 (6 bases). What was sequenced was peripheral blood. The TCR was taken from a woman in her 50s with COVID-19, enrolled during active disease. The CDR3 protein is CASSLWGQGQETQYF. The CDR3 DNA reads as TGTGCCAGCAGCTTGTGGGGGCAGGGTCAAGAGACCCAGTACTTC.